This paragraph reports one T cell receptor (beta chain). These data originate in a study of T-cell memory formation after mild COVID-19. TCRdb itself ran the 5' RACE reads through MiXCR, one entry per CDR3 protein. The sample comprises about 430,000 distinct CDR3 sequences, approximately 24% of which are singletons, and roughly 8.9% rests with the top ten. The source of this sequence is an adult woman who had mild COVID-19 (a few samples of this study predate the infection). Cell type and time point are not known. The sequencing sample was made of PBMCs or a T cell subset sorted from them (not recorded which).

The CDR3 DNA follows: TGTGCCAGCAGTTTGTTACCTTCTGGGGCCAACGTCCTGACTTTC. Its translation is CASSLLPSGANVLTF. J is TRBJ2-6 and V is TRBV27, with D unresolved. The CDR3 covers 15 residues. The V end was cut by 3 bases, the J end by 1 base, with 7 bases between. Per germline, CDR1 MNHEY and CDR2 SMNVEV (reference sequence). Based on the CDR3 plus reference TRBV27 and TRBJ2-6, the full variable domain is EAQVTQNPRYLITVTGKKLTVTCSQNMNHEYMSWYRQDPGLGLRQIYYSMNVEVTDKGDVPEGYKVSRKEKRNFPLILESPSPNQTSLYFCASSLLPSGANVLTFGAGSRLTVL.